This TCR beta chain was sequenced in a study of graft-versus-host responses after intestinal transplantation. In the study overall: Recipients were all induced with anti-thymocyte globulin, then given tacrolimus and steroids for 2 to 3 years. Study-wide points: GvH clones were found in recipient marrow; some appeared first in ileum or blood.

About this clone: Its matching antigen is unknown.

This CDR3 has 16 amino acids. Germline V gene sequence: CDR1 MNHEY, CDR2 SMNVEV (reference sequence). The V and J ends lost 3 bases and 2 bases, in that order; junction bases with no gene match: 5. The repertoire was sequenced with immunoSEQ multiplex PCR; TCRdb's copy has only in-frame clones and lacks some. Of about 130,000 clones detected, around 90% appear once; the ten largest clones hold 0.19%. The source was unstimulated CD4+ T cells sorted from spleen or lymph node cells, collected before intestinal transplant. The sequence derives from a human donor who received an intestinal transplant. The chain has TRBV27 and TRBJ2-1, with TRBD1 matching over 9 bases. The CDR3 DNA sequence: TGTGCCAGCAGTTTTTTCGGGACAGGGCCCTACAATGAGCAGTTCTTC. This sequence encodes CASSFFGTGPYNEQFF.